A single TCR beta chain is shown here with its context. Looked up from germline, CDR1 is MGHDK and CDR2 is SYGVNS. Trimming took 6 bases from V and 6 from J; bases not matched to a gene: 6. CDR3 length equals 14 residues. These data originate in a study of T cell changes during pregnancy in multiple sclerosis. TCRdb keeps only in-frame clones here, not all; method: immunoSEQ multiplex PCR. The sample shows 30,000 to 40,000 clones, around 93% of them seen only once. The chain recombines TRBV25-1 with TRBJ2-2, with 8 bases that match TRBD1. Sequenced here: CD4+ T cells from peripheral blood mononuclear cells, sampled in the second trimester of pregnancy. The clonotype comes from a female donor with multiple sclerosis, enrolled in a pregnancy study. This CDR3 is CASRSGGEAGELFF. The CDR3 DNA follows: TGTGCCAGCAGATCAGGGGGCGAAGCCGGGGAGCTGTTTTTT.